This TCR beta chain derives from a study of blood T cell repertoires in COVID-19. Trimming at V came to 7 bases and at J to 4 bases, leaving 10 bases not matched to a gene. CDR3 size: 15 residues. CDR1 and CDR2 from the germline V gene are MNHEY and SVGAGI. Sequenced by immunoSEQ multiplex PCR; TCRdb stores in-frame clones only, minus some. This sample yields more than 150,000 clones, of which 90% are seen a single time; 0.53% belongs to the top ten. The TCR was taken from a man aged 50 to 59 with acute or convalescent COVID-19. Sequencing input: peripheral blood. The chain links TRBV6-5 to TRBJ2-1, with TRBD2 matching over 7 bases. CDR3 sequence reads: CASNRRLAEYNEQFF. CDR3 in DNA: TGTGCCAGCAATCGGCGGCTAGCGGAGTACAATGAGCAGTTCTTC.